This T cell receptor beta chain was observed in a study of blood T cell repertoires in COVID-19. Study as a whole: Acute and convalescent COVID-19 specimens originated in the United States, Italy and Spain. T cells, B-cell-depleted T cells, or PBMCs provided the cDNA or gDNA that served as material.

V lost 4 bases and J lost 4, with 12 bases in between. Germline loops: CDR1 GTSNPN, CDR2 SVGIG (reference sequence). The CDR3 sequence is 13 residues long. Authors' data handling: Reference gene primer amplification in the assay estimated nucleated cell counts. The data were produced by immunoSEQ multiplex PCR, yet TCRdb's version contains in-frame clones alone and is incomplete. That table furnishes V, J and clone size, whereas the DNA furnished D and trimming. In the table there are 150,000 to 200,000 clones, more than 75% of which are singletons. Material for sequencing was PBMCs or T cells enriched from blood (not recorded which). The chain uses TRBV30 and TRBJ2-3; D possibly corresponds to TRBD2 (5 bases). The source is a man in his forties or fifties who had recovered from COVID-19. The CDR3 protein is CAWIPGGSDTQYF. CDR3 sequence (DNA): TGTGCCTGGATCCCAGGAGGCTCAGATACGCAGTATTTT.